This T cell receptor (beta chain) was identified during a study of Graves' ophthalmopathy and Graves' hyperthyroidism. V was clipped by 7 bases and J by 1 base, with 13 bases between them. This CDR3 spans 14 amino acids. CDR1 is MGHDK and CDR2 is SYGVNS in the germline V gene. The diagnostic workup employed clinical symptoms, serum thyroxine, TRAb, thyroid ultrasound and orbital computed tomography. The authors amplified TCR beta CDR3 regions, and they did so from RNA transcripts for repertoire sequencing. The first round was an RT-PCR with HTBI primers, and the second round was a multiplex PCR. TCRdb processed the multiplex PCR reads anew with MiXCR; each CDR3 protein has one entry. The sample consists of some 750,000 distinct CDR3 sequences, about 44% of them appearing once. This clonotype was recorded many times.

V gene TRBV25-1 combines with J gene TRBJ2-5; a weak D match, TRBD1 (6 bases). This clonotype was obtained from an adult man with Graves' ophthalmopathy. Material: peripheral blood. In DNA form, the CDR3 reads TGTGCCAGCAATCTACAGGGCCTCCAAGAGACCCAGTACTTC. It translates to CASNLQGLQETQYF.